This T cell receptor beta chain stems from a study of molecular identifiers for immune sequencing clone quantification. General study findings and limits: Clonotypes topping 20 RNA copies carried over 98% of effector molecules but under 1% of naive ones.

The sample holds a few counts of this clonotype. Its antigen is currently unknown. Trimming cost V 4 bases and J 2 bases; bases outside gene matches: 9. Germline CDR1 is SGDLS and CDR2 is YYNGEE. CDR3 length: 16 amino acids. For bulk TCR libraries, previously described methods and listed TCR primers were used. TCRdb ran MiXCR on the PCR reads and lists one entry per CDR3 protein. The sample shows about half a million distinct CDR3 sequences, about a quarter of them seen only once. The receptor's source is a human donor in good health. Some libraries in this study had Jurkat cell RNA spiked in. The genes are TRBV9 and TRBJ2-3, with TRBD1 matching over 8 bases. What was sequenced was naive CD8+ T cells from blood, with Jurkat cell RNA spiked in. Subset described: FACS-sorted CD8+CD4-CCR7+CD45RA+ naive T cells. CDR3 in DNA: TGTGCCAGCAGCCCAGGAGGACAGGGACCCACAGATACGCAGTATTTT. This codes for CASSPGGQGPTDTQYF.